This T cell receptor beta chain was identified in a study of CD8 T cells in ankylosing spondylitis (dated by TCRdb to about 2017). Looking at the study overall: The study profiled T cell receptor beta repertoires in healthy donors and ankylosing spondylitis patients to find disease-linked TCR variants. In total, the full study cohort was made up of nearly 110 healthy donors and about two dozen ankylosing spondylitis patients. Peripheral blood was sampled, and synovial fluid was additionally collected from ankylosing spondylitis patients. What the authors observed across the whole study: The disease-linked clones showed a CD8+ phenotype and occurred at relatively low frequencies in peripheral blood. Some of the motif variants had been reported before in the synovial fluid and blood of reactive arthritis patients, a finding that suggests common disease-initiation mechanisms. The disease-linked clones were reported to be significantly enriched in matched synovial fluid samples from ankylosing spondylitis patients. A TCR beta motif made up of 7 to 9 highly homologous amino acid variants appeared to be characteristic of blood from ankylosing spondylitis patients.

The sequencer listed for this sample is Illumina HiSeq 2500. TCR beta libraries were prepared by quantitative 5'-RACE with molecular barcodes. The authors processed their data as follows. To identify disease-linked TCR variants, a new computational method was used, one built on a probabilistic model of VDJ rearrangement. In-frame beta chains were kept once TCRdb had trimmed the public reads at Q25 with fastp and called clones with MiXCR. Here each entry gathers all rows of one CDR3 protein and keeps the most common genes and DNA. The V and J calls were not made by the authors but by TCRdb's processing. This sample comprises roughly 100,000 distinct CDR3 sequences, 24% of them detected only once. The ten most abundant clones make up about 12% of the sample. The junction carries 13 bases between V and J, which are trimmed by 4 bases and 2 bases respectively. CDR1 is given as LGHDT and CDR2 as YNNKEL, both from the germline V gene (reference sequence). Inclusive of the bounding cysteine and phenylalanine, the CDR3 is 15 residues long. The entry retains the CDR3 DNA only, 45 bases that are in frame from base 1.

This clonotype has a handful of counts. Its antigen is still unknown. The sample holds no much larger clone one base away, and base qualities are not on file. For each ankylosing spondylitis patient, the synovial fluid sample was matched to a blood sample from that same patient. Sequences were obtained from synovial fluid, either unsorted or a sorted T cell fraction (not recorded which). The rearranged chain carries TRBV3-1 and TRBJ2-3; the D gene is possibly TRBD1 or TRBD2, each agreeing over 6 bases. This clonotype was obtained from a male donor with ankylosing spondylitis. The nucleotides read TGTGCCAGCAGCCCCCGGGGGCTACACACAGATACGCAGTATTTT. Its product reads: CASSPRGLHTDTQYF.